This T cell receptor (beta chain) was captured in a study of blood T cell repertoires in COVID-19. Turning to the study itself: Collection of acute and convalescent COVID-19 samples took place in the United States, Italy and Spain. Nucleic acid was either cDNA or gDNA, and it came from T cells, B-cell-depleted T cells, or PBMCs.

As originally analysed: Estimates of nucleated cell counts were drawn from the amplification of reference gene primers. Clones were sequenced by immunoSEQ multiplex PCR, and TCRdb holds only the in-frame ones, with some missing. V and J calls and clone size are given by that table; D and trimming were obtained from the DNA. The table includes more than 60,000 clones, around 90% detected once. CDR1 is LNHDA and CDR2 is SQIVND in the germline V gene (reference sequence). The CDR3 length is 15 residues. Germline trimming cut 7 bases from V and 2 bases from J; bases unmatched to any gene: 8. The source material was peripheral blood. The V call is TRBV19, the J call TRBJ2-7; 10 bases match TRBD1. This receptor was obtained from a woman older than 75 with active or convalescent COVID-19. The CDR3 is CASMDGGQGTYEQYF. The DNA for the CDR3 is TGTGCCAGTATGGATGGGGGACAGGGGACCTACGAGCAGTACTTC.